This T cell receptor beta chain was retrieved from a study of CD4 T cells in relation to SARS-CoV-2 and coronaviruses. As for the study in general: TCR beta CDR3s were sequenced after roughly 10-day antigen culture of PBMCs. No peptide or an HIV-1 Nef peptide pool served as negative control. Points from the study as a whole: About 65% of donors had memory CD4+ clonotypes crossrecognizing SARS-CoV-2 and common cold coronavirus spike.

CD4+ T cells from unexposed donors were obtained before the COVID-19 pandemic (2011-2018). Isolation of CD4+ T cells took place after about eleven days in culture. A few million PBMCs per well were cultured with around 10 IU/ml IL-2. This table comes from immunoSEQ multiplex PCR, and its TCRdb copy is limited to in-frame clones, with some not included. The sample lists about 22,000 clones, about 70% seen once, with roughly 11% in the top ten. The trim removed 1 base at V and 3 bases at J, leaving 8 bases unmatched. Per the germline V gene, CDR1 is SGHTA and CDR2 is FQGTGA. The CDR3 loop spans 17 amino acids. As regards this clone: The antigen remains undetermined.

The chain has TRBV7-3 and TRBJ2-5; 10 nucleotides align to TRBD1. The sample taken for sequencing was CD4+ T cells from PBMCs, cultured in vitro. The clonotype originates from a human donor in good health. CDR3 sequence (DNA): TGTGCCAGCAGCTTAAACCGGTTGGGGACAGGGGAAGAGACCCAGTACTTC. This encodes CASSLNRLGTGEETQYF.